The 5 T cell receptor beta chains below come from one sample, sequenced in a study of chemoradiotherapy in HPV16-positive cancers. TCRdb's copy holds only in-frame clones and misses some; the assay was immunoSEQ multiplex PCR. The data contain some 21,000 clones, more than 70% of them singletons. The sample in question was blood, obtained from a patient who underwent chemoradiotherapy. These receptors were taken from a human donor with HPV-associated anogenital cancer.

The V gene is TRBV5-1, the J gene TRBJ2-1; D uncertain. Germline CDR1 SGHRS, CDR2 YFSETQ. With 1 base removed from V and 0 bases from J, the gap between germline ends came to 8 bases. There are 15 residues in the CDR3. This chain's CDR3 is CASSLRSFSYNEQFF. The CDR3 region has the DNA TGCGCCAGCAGCTTGCGCTCCTTCTCCTACAATGAGCAGTTCTTC.

CDR3 amino acids: CASSLLRDTQYF. Here the CDR3 DNA reads TGTGCCAGCAGCTTGCTCCGGGATACGCAGTATTTT. The chain recombines TRBV5-6 with TRBJ2-3; no definite D call. The CDR3 spans 12 residues. The ends were cut back, 1 base at V and 6 bases at J, with 6 bases in the middle. Germline V gene lookup returns CDR1 SGHDT and CDR2 YYEEEE.

The J gene is TRBJ1-2, the V gene TRBV7-2; 11 positions agree with TRBD1. The germline CDR1 and CDR2 sequences are SGHTA and FQGNSA. Unmatched junction bases numbered 6, after V lost 4 bases and J lost 5 bases. The CDR3 consists of 15 residues. The CDR3 sequence: CASSSGQGAGYGYTF. For the CDR3, the DNA is TGTGCCAGCAGCTCAGGACAGGGGGCGGGGTATGGCTACACCTTC.

The chain combines TRBV19 with TRBJ2-1; 9 nucleotides line up with TRBD2. With 5 bases clipped from V and 7 bases from J, the junction kept 6 bases outside the gene matches. Germline CDR1 reads LNHDA; CDR2 reads SQIVND (reference sequence). The CDR3 is 14 amino acids. DNA of the CDR3: TGTGCCAGTAGTGGGGCGGGAGGGCGGAATGAGCAGTTCTTC. Its protein is CASSGAGGRNEQFF. Drawing the rest from reference TRBV19 and TRBJ2-1, the complete variable domain is DGGITQSPKYLFRKEGQNVTLSCEQNLNHDAMYWYRQDPGQGLRLIYYSQIVNDFQKGDIAEGYSVSREKKESFPLTVTSAQKNPTAFYLCASSGAGGRNEQFFGPGTRLTVL.

The chain has TRBV19 and TRBJ2-4; 7 bases are shared with TRBD2. Germline V gives CDR1 LNHDA, CDR2 SQIVND (reference sequence). Unmatched junction bases numbered 7, after V lost 1 base and J lost 4 bases. This CDR3 is 16 amino acids long. CDR3 nucleotides: TGTGCCAGTAGTATAGTGTCTAGCGGATCAAAAAACATTCAGTACTTC. Its translation is CASSIVSSGSKNIQYF. Full variable domain (rest looked up from reference TRBV19 and TRBJ2-4): DGGITQSPKYLFRKEGQNVTLSCEQNLNHDAMYWYRQDPGQGLRLIYYSQIVNDFQKGDIAEGYSVSREKKESFPLTVTSAQKNPTAFYLCASSIVSSGSKNIQYFGAGTRLSVL.